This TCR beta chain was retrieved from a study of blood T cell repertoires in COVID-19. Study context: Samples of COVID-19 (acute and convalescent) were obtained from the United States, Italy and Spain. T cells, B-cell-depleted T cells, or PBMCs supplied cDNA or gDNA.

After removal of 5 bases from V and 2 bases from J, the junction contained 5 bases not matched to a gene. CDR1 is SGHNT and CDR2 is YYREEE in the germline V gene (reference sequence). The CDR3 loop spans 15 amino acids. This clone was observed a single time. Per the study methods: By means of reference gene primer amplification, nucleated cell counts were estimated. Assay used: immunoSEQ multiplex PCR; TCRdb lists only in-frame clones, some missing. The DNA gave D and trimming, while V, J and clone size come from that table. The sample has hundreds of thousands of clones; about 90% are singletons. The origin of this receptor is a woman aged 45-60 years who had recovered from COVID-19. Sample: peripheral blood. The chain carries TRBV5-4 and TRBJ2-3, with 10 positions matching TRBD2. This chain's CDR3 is CASSRSGRATDTQYF. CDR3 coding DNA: TGTGCCAGCAGTCGGAGCGGGAGGGCCACAGATACGCAGTATTTT.